These 21 T cell receptor beta chains came from one sample sequenced in a study of beta chain features in type 1 diabetes. General study findings and limits: Among all four CD4+ subsets, Type 1 diabetes patients had TCRB CDR3s that were moderately but significantly shorter.

These receptors are not linked to any known antigen. Sequencing targeted expressed TCRB transcripts, as all isolated RNA had been reverse transcribed. This table comes from immunoSEQ multiplex PCR, and its TCRdb copy is limited to in-frame clones, with some not included. The data show around 150,000 clones, with 10% seen just once and more than 0.4% held by the top ten. The source material was central memory CD4+ T cells from blood. These receptors were obtained from a man aged 25 to 45 with type 1 diabetes.

The CDR3 DNA follows: TGTGCCAGCAGTGATAGGTTGGGGGGGGATCAGCCCCAGCATTTT. Amino acid sequence: CASSDRLGGDQPQHF. The J gene is TRBJ1-5, the V gene TRBV6-1, with TRBD1 as a possible D gene (5 bases). V was pared by 3 bases and J by 5 bases, with 14 bases between. Per the germline V gene, CDR1 is MNHNS and CDR2 is SASEGT. The length of the CDR3 is 15 residues.

Details on this clone: The identical CDR3 is also encoded by other nucleotide sequences in the sample. V is TRBV9 and J is TRBJ2-5; 8 bases align to TRBD2. This CDR3 has 14 residues. V shed 0 bases and J 5 bases; nucleotides not matched to a gene: 3. Germline V gene sequence: CDR1 SGDLS, CDR2 YYNGEE. For the CDR3, the DNA is TGTGCCAGCAGCGTAGGTGCGGGAGGCGAGACCCAGTACTTC. It is translated as CASSVGAGGETQYF.

There are a few counts of this clone. This chain uses TRBV29-1 with TRBJ2-1, with 11 bases identical to TRBD2. The CDR3 consists of 15 residues. Trimming cost V 6 bases and J 2 bases; bases outside gene matches: 6. The V gene's germline CDR1 is SQVTM and CDR2 ANQGSEA. The CDR3 loop reads CSVELLAGAYNEQFF. The CDR3 nucleotides are TGCAGCGTCGAGTTACTAGCGGGGGCCTACAATGAGCAGTTCTTC.

This clone was counted between two and nine times. This rearrangement joins TRBV6-5 to TRBJ1-2, with 10 bases fitting TRBD1. The CDR3 is made up of 12 amino acids. Germline values: CDR1 MNHEY, CDR2 SVGAGI. V dropped 8 bases and J dropped 5; count of bases not matched to a gene: 2. The CDR3 reads CASGQGGYGYTF. CDR3 DNA sequence: TGTGCCAGCGGACAGGGGGGGTATGGCTACACCTTC.

Note on this clone: Other nucleotide sequences from this sample produce the same CDR3. This sequence joins TRBV7-2 and TRBJ1-5; no clear D gene. Trimming shortened V by 5 bases and J by 0 bases, and 8 bases separated the two germline ends. The CDR3 length is 14 residues. From germline, CDR1 is SGHTA and CDR2 FQGNSA. The CDR3 reads CASSLDISNQPQHF. The CDR3 DNA is TGTGCCAGCAGCCTCGACATTAGCAATCAGCCCCAGCATTTT.

This clone was observed at least ten times. The chain joins TRBV4-1 to TRBJ1-5, with unresolved D. This CDR3 contains 14 residues. The germline V gene encodes CDR1 MGHRA and CDR2 YSYEKL. Trimming took off 3 bases at V and 5 bases at J, with 11 bases between the two ends. The CDR3 DNA is TGCGCCAGCAGCCAGACAACGAGGGATCAGCCCCAGCATTTT. Translating it yields CASSQTTRDQPQHF.

V gene TRBV7-9 combines with J gene TRBJ1-2, with D uncertain. Germline V gives CDR1 SEHNR, CDR2 FQNEAQ (reference sequence). The V and J ends lost 3 bases and 6 bases respectively, with 8 bases between them. This CDR3 comprises 12 residues. The CDR3 loop is CASSLRPDGYTF. Written as DNA, the CDR3 is TGTGCCAGCAGCTTGCGTCCGGATGGCTACACCTTC.

The gene calls are TRBV19 and TRBJ2-1; 12 positions match TRBD2. V dropped 5 bases and J dropped 4; count of bases not matched to a gene: 6. The CDR3 is 16 amino acids. Germline V lookup: CDR1 LNHDA, CDR2 SQIVND (reference sequence). The CDR3: CASSPGGLAGYNEQFF. The CDR3 nucleotides are TGTGCCAGTAGTCCCGGCGGACTAGCGGGATACAATGAGCAGTTCTTC. Drawing the rest from reference TRBV19 and TRBJ2-1, the complete variable domain is DGGITQSPKYLFRKEGQNVTLSCEQNLNHDAMYWYRQDPGQGLRLIYYSQIVNDFQKGDIAEGYSVSREKKESFPLTVTSAQKNPTAFYLCASSPGGLAGYNEQFFGPGTRLTVL.

This clone was seen a few times. The chain has TRBV30 and TRBJ2-7, with 7 bases aligning to TRBD2. Germline CDR1 GTSNPN, CDR2 SVGIG (reference sequence). This CDR3 has 15 residues. J was trimmed by 2 bases and V by 3 bases; bases with no gene match: 10. This chain's CDR3 is CAWRITAGAPYEQYF. The CDR3 DNA follows: TGTGCCTGGAGGATAACGGCGGGAGCCCCCTACGAGCAGTACTTC.

The rearrangement links TRBV11-2 to TRBJ2-1, with 8 bases matching TRBD2. The ends lost 2 bases at V and 8 bases at J; junction bases unmatched: 5. CDR1 SGHAT and CDR2 FQNNGV come from the germline V gene. The CDR3 sequence is 14 residues long. CDR3: CASSLRSSGYEQFF. The CDR3 DNA reads as TGTGCCAGCAGCTTAAGGTCTAGCGGGTATGAGCAGTTCTTC.

In nucleotides, the CDR3 is TGTGCCAGTAGTATCAGGGGTGACACTGAAGCTTTCTTT. Protein sequence: CASSIRGDTEAFF. The V gene is TRBV19, the J gene TRBJ1-1; D may be TRBD1 (6 bases). V was trimmed by 3 bases and J by 3 bases, leaving 8 bases between them. The CDR3 loop spans 13 amino acids. Germline V gives CDR1 LNHDA, CDR2 SQIVND (reference sequence). The entire variable domain, with the rest obtained from reference TRBV19 and TRBJ1-1, is as follows: DGGITQSPKYLFRKEGQNVTLSCEQNLNHDAMYWYRQDPGQGLRLIYYSQIVNDFQKGDIAEGYSVSREKKESFPLTVTSAQKNPTAFYLCASSIRGDTEAFFGQGTRLTVV.

The gene calls are TRBV28 and TRBJ2-7; 15 bases map to TRBD2. This CDR3 comprises 17 residues. V dropped 4 bases and J dropped 0; count of bases not matched to a gene: 4. From germline, CDR1 is MDHEN and CDR2 SYDVKM. For the CDR3, the DNA is TGTGCCAGCAGTTCCGGGACTAGCGGGAGGAACTCCTACGAGCAGTACTTC. Its translation: CASSSGTSGRNSYEQYF.

This clone was counted between two and nine times. The rearrangement uses TRBV10-3 and TRBJ2-1, with 13 bases aligning to TRBD2. The germline gives CDR1 ENHRY, CDR2 SYGVKD. V was pared by 7 bases and J by 8 bases, with 2 bases of the junction left unmatched. CDR3 length equals 13 residues. CDR3 DNA: TGTGCCATCACGACTAGCGGGAGGTATGAGCAGTTCTTC. Translated, it gives CAITTSGRYEQFF.

This chain links TRBV5-4 with TRBJ2-7, with D possibly matching TRBD1 (6 bases). This CDR3 region has 14 residues. Germline V CDR1 and CDR2: SGHNT, YYREEE (reference sequence). Trimming left V 4 bases short and J 7 bases short, with 18 bases between. CDR3 sequence (DNA): TGTGCCAGCAGCACCGAACAGGGATACGGGGAGCAGTACTTC. Translating it yields CASSTEQGYGEQYF.

This clone was seen only a few times. Other DNA sequences in this sample translate to the same CDR3. The chain recombines TRBV5-1 with TRBJ2-7, with TRBD2 identical over 7 bases. The CDR3 contains 15 residues. Germline-derived CDR1 and CDR2 are SGHRS and YFSETQ. V was pared by 3 bases and J by 2 bases, with 8 bases of the junction left unmatched. The CDR3 is CASSSTPSGAYEQYF. The CDR3 DNA reads as TGCGCCAGCAGCTCTACCCCTAGCGGAGCCTACGAGCAGTACTTC.

The V gene is TRBV2, the J gene TRBJ2-7, with TRBD2 matching over 10 bases. From germline, CDR1 is SNHLY and CDR2 FYNNEI. The V and J ends lost 4 bases and 3 bases, in that order; junction bases with no gene match: 3. The length of the CDR3 is 14 residues. The CDR3 nucleotides read TGTGCCAGCAGTGTCCCTAGCGGGAGCTACGAGCAGTACTTC. It yields the protein CASSVPSGSYEQYF.

This clone was observed a few times. V and J are TRBV7-9 and TRBJ2-3; 8 bases match TRBD2. V gave up 4 bases and J gave up 4 bases; unmatched junction bases: 7. This CDR3 is built from 15 residues. Germline V gene lookup returns CDR1 SEHNR and CDR2 FQNEAQ (reference sequence). The CDR3 coding sequence is TGTGCCAGCAGCTCCCTCGGGAGGGCCGCAGATACGCAGTATTTT. Protein: CASSSLGRAADTQYF.

The gene calls are TRBV6-4 and TRBJ1-5; tentative D call: TRBD1 (5 bases). Trimming pared 2 bases from V and 6 bases from J, leaving 11 bases between. The germline CDR1 and CDR2 sequences are MRHNA and SNTAGT. The CDR3 contains 14 residues. The DNA for the CDR3 is TGTGCCAGCAGTGACCGGGCAGGGCGTCAGCCCCAGCATTTT. This gives the protein CASSDRAGRQPQHF.

This clone was counted between two and nine times. The gene calls are TRBV7-2 and TRBJ2-7; 8 bases match TRBD1. The length of the CDR3 is 14 residues. With 1 base clipped from V and 6 bases from J, the junction kept 5 bases outside the gene matches. Germline V gene sequence: CDR1 SGHTA, CDR2 FQGNSA. This chain's CDR3 is CASSLGQGASEQYF. DNA of the CDR3: TGTGCCAGCAGCTTAGGCCAGGGGGCGAGCGAGCAGTACTTC.

This clone was detected a few times. The chain employs TRBV15 and TRBJ1-1; D gene unclear. Germline V gene lookup returns CDR1 LNHNV and CDR2 YYDKDF (reference sequence). CDR3 length: 13 amino acids. The V and J ends lost 1 base and 10 bases respectively, with 13 bases between them. The CDR3 loop is CATSRGGRDAAFF. CDR3 DNA: TGTGCCACCAGCAGAGGAGGGCGGGATGCAGCTTTCTTT.

The chain recombines TRBV5-1 with TRBJ2-3; 10 bases match TRBD2. CDR3 size: 16 residues. Per the germline V gene, CDR1 is SGHRS and CDR2 is YFSETQ. J gave up 5 bases and V 0 bases, and 6 bases lay outside the gene matches. The CDR3 DNA sequence: TGCGCCAGCAGCTTGGCCCTAGCGGGAGATGGAGATACGCAGTATTTT. Encoded protein: CASSLALAGDGDTQYF.